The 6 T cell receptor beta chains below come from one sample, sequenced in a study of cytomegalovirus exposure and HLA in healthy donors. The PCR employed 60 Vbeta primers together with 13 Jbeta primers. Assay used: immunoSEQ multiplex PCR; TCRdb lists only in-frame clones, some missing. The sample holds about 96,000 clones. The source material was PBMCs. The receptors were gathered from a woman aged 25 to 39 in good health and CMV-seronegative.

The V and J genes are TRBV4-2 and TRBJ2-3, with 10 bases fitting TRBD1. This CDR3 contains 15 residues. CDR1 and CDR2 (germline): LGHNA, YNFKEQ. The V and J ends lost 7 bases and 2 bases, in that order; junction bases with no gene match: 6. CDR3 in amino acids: CASTRGQGNTDTQYF. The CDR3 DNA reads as TGTGCCAGCACAAGGGGACAGGGGAACACAGATACGCAGTATTTT.

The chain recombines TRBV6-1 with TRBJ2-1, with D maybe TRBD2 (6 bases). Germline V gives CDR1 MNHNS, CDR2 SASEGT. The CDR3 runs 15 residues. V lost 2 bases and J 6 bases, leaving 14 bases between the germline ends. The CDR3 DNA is TGTGCCAGCAGTGAACTGTCGGGAGTGGCCAATGAGCAGTTCTTC. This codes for CASSELSGVANEQFF.

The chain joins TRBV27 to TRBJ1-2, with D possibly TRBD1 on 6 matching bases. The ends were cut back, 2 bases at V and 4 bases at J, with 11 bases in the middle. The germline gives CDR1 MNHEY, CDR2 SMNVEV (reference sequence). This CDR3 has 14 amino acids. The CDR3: CASSLGGAGYGYTF. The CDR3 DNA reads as TGTGCCAGCAGTTTAGGGGGCGCGGGCTATGGCTACACCTTC.

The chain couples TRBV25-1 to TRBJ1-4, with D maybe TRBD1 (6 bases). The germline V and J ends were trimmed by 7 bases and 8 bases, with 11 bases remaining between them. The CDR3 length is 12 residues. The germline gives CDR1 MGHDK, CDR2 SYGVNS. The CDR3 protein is CASKQGSEKLFF. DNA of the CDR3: TGTGCCAGCAAACAGGGAAGCGAAAAACTGTTTTTT.

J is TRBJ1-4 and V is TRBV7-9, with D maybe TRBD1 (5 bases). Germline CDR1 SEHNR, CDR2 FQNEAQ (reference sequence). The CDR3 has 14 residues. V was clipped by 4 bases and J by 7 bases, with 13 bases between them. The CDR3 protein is CASSSAPGGEKLFF. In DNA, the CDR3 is TGTGCCAGCAGCTCCGCCCCGGGGGGTGAAAAACTGTTTTTT. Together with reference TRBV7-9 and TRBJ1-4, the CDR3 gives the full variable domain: DTGVSQNPRHKITKRGQNVTFRCDPISEHNRLYWYRQTLGQGPEFLTYFQNEAQLEKSRLLSDRFSAERPKGSFSTLEIQRTEQGDSAMYLCASSSAPGGEKLFFGSGTQLSVL.

CDR3 sequence: CASSGQVGTGELFF. CDR3 coding DNA: TGTGCCAGCAGCGGACAGGTGGGGACCGGGGAGCTGTTTTTT. This chain connects TRBV7-3 to TRBJ2-2, with TRBD1 matching 7 bases. The J segment lost 5 bases and the V segment lost 5 bases, leaving 5 bases of the junction unmatched. The CDR3 runs to 14 residues. In germline, CDR1 is SGHTA, CDR2 FQGTGA.